This T cell receptor (beta chain) was captured by sequencing in a study of shared T cell receptors in the human thymus. V lost 3 bases to trimming and J lost 5 bases; unmatched junction nucleotides: 0. This CDR3 has 13 amino acids. The germline gives CDR1 MNHNS, CDR2 SASEGT. The repertoire was sequenced with immunoSEQ multiplex PCR; TCRdb's copy has only in-frame clones and lacks some. The data show about 660,000 clones, more than 75% seen once. The same data also contributed to another study, on human thymus T cells. That study reports: Thymic as well as blood repertoires seemed to favor certain V and J genes unevenly. The related literature has documented a marked overlap of thymic repertoires among unrelated individuals.

The source is a boy younger than two with a congenital heart defect. Material: thymocytes. The genes are TRBV6-1 and TRBJ2-2; 7 nucleotides agree with TRBD1. The DNA for the CDR3 is TGTGCCAGCAGTGAGGGACAGACCGGGGAGCTGTTTTTT. This codes for CASSEGQTGELFF.